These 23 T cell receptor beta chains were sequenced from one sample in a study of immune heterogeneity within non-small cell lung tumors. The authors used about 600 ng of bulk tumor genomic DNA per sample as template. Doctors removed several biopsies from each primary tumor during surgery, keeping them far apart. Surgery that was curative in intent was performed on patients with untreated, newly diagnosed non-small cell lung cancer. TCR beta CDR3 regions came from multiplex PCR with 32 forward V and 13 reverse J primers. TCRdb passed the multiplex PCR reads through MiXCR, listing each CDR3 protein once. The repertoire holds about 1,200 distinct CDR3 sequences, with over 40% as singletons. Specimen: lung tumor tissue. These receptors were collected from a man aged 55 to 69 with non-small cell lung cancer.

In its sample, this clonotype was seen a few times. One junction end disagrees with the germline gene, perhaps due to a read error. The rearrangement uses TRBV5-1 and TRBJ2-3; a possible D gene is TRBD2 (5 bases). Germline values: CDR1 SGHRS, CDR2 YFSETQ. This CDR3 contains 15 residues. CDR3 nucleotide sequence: TGCGCCAGCAGGGCTAGTGGTTCTAGCACAGATACGCATTATTTT. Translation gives CASRASGSSTDTHYF.

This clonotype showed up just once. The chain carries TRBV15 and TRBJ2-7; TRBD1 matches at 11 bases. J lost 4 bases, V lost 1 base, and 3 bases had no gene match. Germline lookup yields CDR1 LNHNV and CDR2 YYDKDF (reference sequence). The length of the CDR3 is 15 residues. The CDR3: CATSRGTGGSYEQYF. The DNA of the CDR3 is TGTGCCACCAGCAGAGGGACAGGGGGCTCTTACGAGCAGTACTTC.

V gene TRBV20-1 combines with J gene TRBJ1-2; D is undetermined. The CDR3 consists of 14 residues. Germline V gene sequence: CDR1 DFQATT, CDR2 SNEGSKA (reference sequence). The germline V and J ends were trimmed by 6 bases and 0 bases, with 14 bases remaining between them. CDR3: CSATPLLANYGYTF. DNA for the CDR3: TGCAGTGCGACGCCCCTTCTGGCTAACTATGGCTACACCTTC.

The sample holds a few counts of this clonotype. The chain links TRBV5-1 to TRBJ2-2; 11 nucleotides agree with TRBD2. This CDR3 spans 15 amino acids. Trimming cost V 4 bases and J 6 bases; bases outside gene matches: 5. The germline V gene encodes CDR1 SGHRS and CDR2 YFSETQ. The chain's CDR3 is CASSAGTSGSGELFF. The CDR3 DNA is TGCGCCAGCAGCGCCGGGACTAGCGGTTCCGGGGAGCTGTTTTTT.

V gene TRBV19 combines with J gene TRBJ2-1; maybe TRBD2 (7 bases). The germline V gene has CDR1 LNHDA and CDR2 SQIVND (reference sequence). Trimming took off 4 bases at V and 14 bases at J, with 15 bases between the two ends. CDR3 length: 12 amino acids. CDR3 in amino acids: CASSTTGGIEFF. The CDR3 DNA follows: TGTGCCAGTAGTACCACGGGGGGCATAGAGTTCTTC.

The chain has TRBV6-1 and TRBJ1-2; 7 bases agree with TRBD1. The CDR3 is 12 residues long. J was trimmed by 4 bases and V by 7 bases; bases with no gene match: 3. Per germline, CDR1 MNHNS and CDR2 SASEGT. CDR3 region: CASIGQAYGYTF. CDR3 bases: TGTGCCAGCATCGGACAGGCCTATGGCTACACCTTC.

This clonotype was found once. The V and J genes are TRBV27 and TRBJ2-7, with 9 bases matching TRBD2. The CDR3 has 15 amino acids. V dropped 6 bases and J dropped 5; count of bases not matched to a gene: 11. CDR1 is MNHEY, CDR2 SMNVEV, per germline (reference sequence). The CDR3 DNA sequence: TGTGCCAGCAGCCCAGGGGTGAGCGGGAGGAACGAGCAGTACTTC. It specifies CASSPGVSGRNEQYF.

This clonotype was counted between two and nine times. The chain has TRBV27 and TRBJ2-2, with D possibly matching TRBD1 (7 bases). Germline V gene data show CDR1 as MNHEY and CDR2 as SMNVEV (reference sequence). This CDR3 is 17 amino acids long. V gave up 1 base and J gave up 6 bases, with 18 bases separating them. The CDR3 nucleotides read TGTGCCAGCAGTTTATTTTCGCGACAGGGAGGTCCCGGGGAGCTGTTTTTT. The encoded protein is CASSLFSRQGGPGELFF.

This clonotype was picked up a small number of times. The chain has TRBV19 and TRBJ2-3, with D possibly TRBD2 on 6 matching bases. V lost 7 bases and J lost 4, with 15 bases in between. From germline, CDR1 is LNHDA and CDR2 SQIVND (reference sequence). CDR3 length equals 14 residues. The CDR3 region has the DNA TGTGCCAGTAATAGAGGCAGGGAGGCAGATACGCAGTATTTT. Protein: CASNRGREADTQYF. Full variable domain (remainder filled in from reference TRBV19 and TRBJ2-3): DGGITQSPKYLFRKEGQNVTLSCEQNLNHDAMYWYRQDPGQGLRLIYYSQIVNDFQKGDIAEGYSVSREKKESFPLTVTSAQKNPTAFYLCASNRGREADTQYFGPGTRLTVL.

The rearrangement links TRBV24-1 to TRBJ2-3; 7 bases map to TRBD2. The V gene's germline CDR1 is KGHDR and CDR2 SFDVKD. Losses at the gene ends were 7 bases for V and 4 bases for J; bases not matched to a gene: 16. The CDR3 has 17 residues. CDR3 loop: CATSAISGGGTPDTQYF. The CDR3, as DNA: TGTGCCACCAGCGCCATTAGTGGCGGGGGAACCCCAGATACGCAGTATTTT.

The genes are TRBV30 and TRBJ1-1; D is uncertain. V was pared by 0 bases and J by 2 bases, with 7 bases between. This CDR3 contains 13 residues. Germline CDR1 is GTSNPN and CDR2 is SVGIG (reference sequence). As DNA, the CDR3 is TGTGCCTGGAGTGTGGGCATTAACACTGAAGCTTTCTTT. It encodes CAWSVGINTEAFF.

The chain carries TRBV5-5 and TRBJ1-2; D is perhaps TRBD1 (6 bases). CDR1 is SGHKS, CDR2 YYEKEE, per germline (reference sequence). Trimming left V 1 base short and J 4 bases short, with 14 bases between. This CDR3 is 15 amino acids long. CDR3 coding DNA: TGTGCCAGCAGCTTGTCTGGGACACCAGTCTATGGCTACACCTTC. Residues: CASSLSGTPVYGYTF.

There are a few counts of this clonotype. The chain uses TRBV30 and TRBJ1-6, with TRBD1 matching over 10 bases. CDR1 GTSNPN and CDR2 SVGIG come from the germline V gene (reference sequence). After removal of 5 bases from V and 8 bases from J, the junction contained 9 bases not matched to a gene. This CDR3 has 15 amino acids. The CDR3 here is CAWGTDRGYYSPLHF. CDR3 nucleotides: TGTGCCTGGGGTACGGACAGGGGGTATTATTCACCCCTCCACTTT.

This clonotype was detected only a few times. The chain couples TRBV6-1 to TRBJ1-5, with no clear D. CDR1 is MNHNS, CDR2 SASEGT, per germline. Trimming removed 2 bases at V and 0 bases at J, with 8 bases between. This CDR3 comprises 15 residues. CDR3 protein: CASSEPGISNQPQHF. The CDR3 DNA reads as TGTGCCAGCAGTGAACCCGGCATTAGCAATCAGCCCCAGCATTTT.

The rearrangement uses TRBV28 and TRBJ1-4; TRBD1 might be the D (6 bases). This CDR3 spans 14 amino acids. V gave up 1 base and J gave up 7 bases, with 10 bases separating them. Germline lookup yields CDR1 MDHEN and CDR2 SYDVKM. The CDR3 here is CASSLSGVGEKLFF. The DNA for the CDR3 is TGTGCCAGCAGTTTATCAGGGGTTGGTGAAAAACTGTTTTTT. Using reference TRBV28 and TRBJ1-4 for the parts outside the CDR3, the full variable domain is DVKVTQSSRYLVKRTGEKVFLECVQDMDHENMFWYRQDPGLGLRLIYFSYDVKMKEKGDIPEGYSVSREKKERFSLILESASTNQTSMYLCASSLSGVGEKLFFGSGTQLSVL.

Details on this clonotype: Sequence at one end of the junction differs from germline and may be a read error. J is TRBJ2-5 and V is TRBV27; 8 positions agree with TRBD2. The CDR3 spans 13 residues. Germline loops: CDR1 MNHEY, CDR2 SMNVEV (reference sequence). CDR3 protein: CASVGGGQETHYF. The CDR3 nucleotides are TGTGCCAGCGTCGGCGGGGGGCAAGAGACCCATTACTTC.

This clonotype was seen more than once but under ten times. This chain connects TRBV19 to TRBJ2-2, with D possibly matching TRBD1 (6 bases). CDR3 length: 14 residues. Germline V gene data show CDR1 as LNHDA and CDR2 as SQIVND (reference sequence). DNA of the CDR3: TGTGCTACGAACCCAACAGGGCCCACCGGGGAGCTGTTTTTT. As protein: CATNPTGPTGELFF.

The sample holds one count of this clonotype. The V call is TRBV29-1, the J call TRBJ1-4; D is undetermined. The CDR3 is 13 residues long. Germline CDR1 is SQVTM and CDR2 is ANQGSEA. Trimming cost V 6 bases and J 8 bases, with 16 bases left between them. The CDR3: CSVYSGLEEKLFF. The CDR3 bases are TGCAGCGTGTACTCGGGGTTAGAGGAAAAACTGTTTTTT.

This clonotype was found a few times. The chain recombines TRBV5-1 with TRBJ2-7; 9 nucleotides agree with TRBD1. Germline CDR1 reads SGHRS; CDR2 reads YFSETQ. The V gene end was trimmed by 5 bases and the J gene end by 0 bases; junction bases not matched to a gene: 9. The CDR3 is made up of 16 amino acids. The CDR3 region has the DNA TGCGCCAGCAGTTCGGGACAGGGCGGAATCTCCTACGAGCAGTACTTC. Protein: CASSSGQGGISYEQYF.

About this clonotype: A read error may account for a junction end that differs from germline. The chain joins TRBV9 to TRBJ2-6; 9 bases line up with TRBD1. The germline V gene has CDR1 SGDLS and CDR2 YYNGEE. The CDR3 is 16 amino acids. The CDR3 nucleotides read TGTGACAGCAGCTCCAGGGACAGGGCTGGGGCCAACGTCCTGACTTTC. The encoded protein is CDSSSRDRAGANVLTF. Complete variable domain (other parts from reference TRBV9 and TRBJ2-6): DSGVTQTPKHLITATGQRVTLRCSPRSGDLSVYWYQQSLDQGLQFLIQYYNGEERAKGNILERFSAQQFPDLHSELNLSSLELGDSALYFCDSSSRDRAGANVLTFGAGSRLTVL.

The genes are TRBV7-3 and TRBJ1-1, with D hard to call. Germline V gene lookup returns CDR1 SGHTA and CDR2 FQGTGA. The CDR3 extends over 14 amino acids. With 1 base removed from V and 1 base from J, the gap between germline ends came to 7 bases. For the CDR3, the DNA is TGTGCCAGCAGCTTAAGGTTCAGGAACACTGAAGCTTTCTTT. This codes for CASSLRFRNTEAFF.

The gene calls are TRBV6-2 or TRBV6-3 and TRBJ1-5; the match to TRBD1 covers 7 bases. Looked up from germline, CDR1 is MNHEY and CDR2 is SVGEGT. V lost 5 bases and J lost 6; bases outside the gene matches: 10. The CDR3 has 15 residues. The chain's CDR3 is CASSPYRGQGQPQHF. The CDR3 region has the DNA TGTGCCAGCAGTCCTTATAGGGGGCAAGGTCAGCCCCAGCATTTT.

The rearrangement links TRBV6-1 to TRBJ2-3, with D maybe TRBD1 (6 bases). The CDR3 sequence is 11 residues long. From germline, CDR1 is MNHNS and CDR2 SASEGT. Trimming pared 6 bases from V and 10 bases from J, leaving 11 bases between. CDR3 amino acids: CASRGAGSQYF. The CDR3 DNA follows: TGTGCCAGCAGGGGGGCTGGCTCGCAGTATTTT.